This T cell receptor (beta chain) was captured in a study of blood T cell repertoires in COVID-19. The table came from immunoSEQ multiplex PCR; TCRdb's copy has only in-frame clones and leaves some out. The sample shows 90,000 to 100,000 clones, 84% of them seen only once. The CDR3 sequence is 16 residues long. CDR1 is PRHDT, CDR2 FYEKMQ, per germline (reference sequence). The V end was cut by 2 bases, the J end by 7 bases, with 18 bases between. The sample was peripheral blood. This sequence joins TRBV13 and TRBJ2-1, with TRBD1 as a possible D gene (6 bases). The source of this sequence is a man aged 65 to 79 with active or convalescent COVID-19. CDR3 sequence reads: CASSLSWAGVGNEQFF. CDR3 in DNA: TGTGCCAGCAGCTTAAGTTGGGCAGGGGTAGGGAATGAGCAGTTCTTC.